Each of the 8 T cell receptor beta chains below was sequenced from the same sample in a study of cytomegalovirus exposure and HLA in healthy donors. PCR used 60 Vbeta primers and 13 Jbeta primers. TCRdb's table, derived via immunoSEQ multiplex PCR, lists solely in-frame clones and lacks some. The sample holds some 67,000 clones, 80% to 90% seen once. The sequenced sample was PBMCs. All receptors derive from a woman in her 30s in good health and CMV-seronegative.

CDR3 amino acids: CASSPRVRDSLNGYTF. The CDR3, as DNA: TGTGCCAGCTCACCACGAGTACGGGACAGCCTCAATGGCTACACCTTC. The V gene is TRBV18, the J gene TRBJ1-2, with 7 bases fitting TRBD1. Trimming removed 1 base from V and 6 bases from J; junction bases left unmatched: 11. Germline-derived CDR1 and CDR2 are KGHSH and LQKENI. The CDR3 sequence is 16 residues long.

This chain uses TRBV5-5 with TRBJ1-1, with D hard to call. Germline V gene lookup returns CDR1 SGHKS and CDR2 YYEKEE (reference sequence). The germline V and J ends were trimmed by 0 bases and 6 bases, with 12 bases remaining between them. The CDR3 runs 14 residues. CDR3 residues: CASSLARPSSEAFF. In DNA form, the CDR3 reads TGTGCCAGCAGCTTGGCCCGTCCTAGTTCTGAAGCTTTCTTT.

This clone came up a few times. J is TRBJ1-1 and V is TRBV19; D not resolved. CDR1 LNHDA and CDR2 SQIVND come from the germline V gene (reference sequence). Between the trimmed V and J ends, which lost 6 bases and 3 bases, there was a span of 8 bases. This CDR3 is 12 amino acids long. The CDR3 is CASSGGHTEAFF. The CDR3 DNA follows: TGTGCCAGTAGCGGAGGCCACACTGAAGCTTTCTTT.

The rearrangement links TRBV6-4 to TRBJ2-3, with TRBD2 as a possible D gene (6 bases). Germline V gene lookup returns CDR1 MRHNA and CDR2 SNTAGT. With 0 bases removed from V and 2 bases from J, the gap between germline ends came to 9 bases. This CDR3 is built from 15 residues. CDR3 DNA sequence: TGTGCCAGCAGTGACTCGACGGGGGACACAGATACGCAGTATTTT. Its translation is CASSDSTGDTDTQYF.

The CDR3 here is CASSLGQGTGGYTF. Written as DNA, the CDR3 is TGTGCCAGCAGCTTAGGACAGGGTACAGGCGGCTACACCTTC. J is TRBJ1-2 and V is TRBV7-9, with 7 positions matching TRBD1. This CDR3 comprises 14 residues. Germline V gives CDR1 SEHNR, CDR2 FQNEAQ (reference sequence). Losses at the gene ends were 1 base for V and 8 bases for J; bases not matched to a gene: 7.

This clone showed up just a few times. CDR3 DNA sequence: TGTGCCTGGGATTATAGCGGGGGGGCAGCGGATACGCAGTATTTT. Protein sequence: CAWDYSGGAADTQYF. The chain is built from TRBV30 and TRBJ2-3; TRBD2 matches 11 bases. Per the germline V gene, CDR1 is GTSNPN and CDR2 is SVGIG (reference sequence). CDR3 length: 15 amino acids. With 5 bases clipped from V and 6 bases from J, the junction kept 10 bases outside the gene matches.

The rearrangement links TRBV6-6 to TRBJ2-7; TRBD2 aligns across 10 bases. Germline trimming cut 7 bases from V and 7 bases from J; bases unmatched to any gene: 10. CDR1 is MNHNY and CDR2 is SVGAGI in the germline V gene (reference sequence). The CDR3 has 14 residues. The DNA for the CDR3 is TGTGCCAGCAAAAGCCTAGCGGGGGCTACTGAGCAGTACTTC. It yields the protein CASKSLAGATEQYF.

This chain uses TRBV4-3 with TRBJ1-2; D is possibly TRBD1 (5 bases). The CDR3 contains 14 residues. Germline V gene sequence: CDR1 LGHNA, CDR2 YSLEER. The ends were cut back, 1 base at V and 8 bases at J, with 14 bases in the middle. The CDR3: CASSQGRGARGYTF. Written as DNA, the CDR3 is TGCGCCAGCAGCCAAGGGCGCGGGGCGCGGGGCTACACCTTC.